Presented here are 3 T cell receptor beta chains from one specimen sequenced in a study of control samples from healthy donors and cancer patients (dated by TCRdb to the early 2020s). The library was produced with the immunoSEQ multiplex PCR assay. TCRdb limited this immuneACCESS table to in-frame rearrangements with V and J called. A share of clones is missing; checked studies link under half to unresolved V genes, and the rest is unexplained. In all, the sample holds approximately 190,000 clones, and about 90% of those were seen once. The ten biggest clones cover approximately 1.8% of the sample. Sequencing was carried out using blood. These receptors came from a man aged 30-40 years in good health.

The chain uses TRBV3-1 (or the pseudogene TRBV3-2) and TRBJ1-1, with TRBD1 matching over 7 bases. This CDR3 is 16 amino acids long. The junction had 11 bases not matched to a gene; V was cut back by 4 bases and J by 3 bases. Germline V gene data show CDR1 as LGHDT and CDR2 as YNNKEL (reference sequence). Written as DNA, the CDR3 is TGTGCCAGCAGCCCCCGACAGGGAGGGTTGGACACTGAAGCTTTCTTT. Its translation is CASSPRQGGLDTEAFF.

The rearrangement uses TRBV30 and TRBJ1-6; D is undetermined. Germline values: CDR1 GTSNPN, CDR2 SVGIG (reference sequence). Trimming cost V 1 base and J 5 bases, with 6 bases left between them. This CDR3 region has 13 residues. The CDR3 loop reads CAWSGMNNSPLHF. The DNA of the CDR3 is TGTGCCTGGAGTGGCATGAATAATTCACCCCTCCACTTT.

The chain recombines TRBV10-3 with TRBJ1-2; no clear D gene. CDR3 size: 14 residues. Trimming removed 4 bases from V and 2 bases from J, with 11 bases in between. Germline-derived CDR1 and CDR2 are ENHRY and SYGVKD. CDR3 sequence (DNA): TGTGCCATCAGTGGTGGTAGCGGGAACTATGGCTACACCTTC. It is translated as CAISGGSGNYGYTF.